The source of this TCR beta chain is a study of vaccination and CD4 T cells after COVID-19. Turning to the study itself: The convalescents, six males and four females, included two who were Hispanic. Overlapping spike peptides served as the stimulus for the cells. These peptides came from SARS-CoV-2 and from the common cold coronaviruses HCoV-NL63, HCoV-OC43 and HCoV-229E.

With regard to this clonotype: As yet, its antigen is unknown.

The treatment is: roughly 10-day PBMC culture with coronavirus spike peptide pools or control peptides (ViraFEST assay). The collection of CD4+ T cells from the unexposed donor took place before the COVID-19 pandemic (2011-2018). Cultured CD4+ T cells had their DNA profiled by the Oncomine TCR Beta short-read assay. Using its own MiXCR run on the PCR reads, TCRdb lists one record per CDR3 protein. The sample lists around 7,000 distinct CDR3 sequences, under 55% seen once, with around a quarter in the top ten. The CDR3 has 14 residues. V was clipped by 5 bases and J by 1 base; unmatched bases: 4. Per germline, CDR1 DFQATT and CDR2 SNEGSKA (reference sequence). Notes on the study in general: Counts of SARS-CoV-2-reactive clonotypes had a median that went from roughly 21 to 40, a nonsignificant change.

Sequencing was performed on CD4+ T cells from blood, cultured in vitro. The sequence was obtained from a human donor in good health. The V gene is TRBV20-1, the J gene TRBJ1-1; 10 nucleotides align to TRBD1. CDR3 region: CSADRTGGNTEAFF. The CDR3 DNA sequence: TGCAGTGCTGACCGGACAGGGGGGAACACTGAAGCTTTCTTT.